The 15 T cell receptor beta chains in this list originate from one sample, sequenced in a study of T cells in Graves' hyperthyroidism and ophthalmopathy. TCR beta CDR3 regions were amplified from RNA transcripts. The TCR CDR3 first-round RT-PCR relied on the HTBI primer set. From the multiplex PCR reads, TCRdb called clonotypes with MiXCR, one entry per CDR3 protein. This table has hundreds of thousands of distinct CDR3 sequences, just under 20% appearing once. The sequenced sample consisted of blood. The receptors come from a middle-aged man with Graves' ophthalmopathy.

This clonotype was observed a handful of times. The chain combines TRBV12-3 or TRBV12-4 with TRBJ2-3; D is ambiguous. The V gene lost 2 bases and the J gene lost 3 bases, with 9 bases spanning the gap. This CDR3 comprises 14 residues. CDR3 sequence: CASSLRETTDTQYF. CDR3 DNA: TGTGCCAGCAGTTTAAGAGAAACGACAGATACGCAGTATTTT.

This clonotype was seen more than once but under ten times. As DNA, the CDR3 is TGTGCCAGCAGTTTGGAGCAGGGAGGGATGAACATTCAGTACTTC. It specifies CASSLEQGGMNIQYF. This chain joins TRBV12-3 or TRBV12-4 and TRBJ2-4; 7 nucleotides match TRBD2. The CDR3 loop spans 15 amino acids. After removal of 3 bases from V and 7 bases from J, the junction contained 9 bases not matched to a gene.

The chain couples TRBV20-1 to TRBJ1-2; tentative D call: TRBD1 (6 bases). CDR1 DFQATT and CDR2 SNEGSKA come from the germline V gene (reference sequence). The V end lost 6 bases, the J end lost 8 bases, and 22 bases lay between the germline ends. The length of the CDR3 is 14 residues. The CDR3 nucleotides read TGCAGTGCCCGACCGGCGGGGGGCTGGGGGGGCTACACCTTC. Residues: CSARPAGGWGGYTF.

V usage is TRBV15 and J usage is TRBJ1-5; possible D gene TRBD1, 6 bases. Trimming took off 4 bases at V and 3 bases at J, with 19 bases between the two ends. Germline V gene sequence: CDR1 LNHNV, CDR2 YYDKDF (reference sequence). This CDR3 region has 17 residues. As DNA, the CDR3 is TGTGCCACCAGCACCGTCGACAGGTCCCTCGACAATCAGCCCCAGCATTTT. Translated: CATSTVDRSLDNQPQHF. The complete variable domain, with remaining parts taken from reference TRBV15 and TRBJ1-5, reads DAMVIQNPRYQVTQFGKPVTLSCSQTLNHNVMYWYQQKSSQAPKLLFHYYDKDFNNEADTPDNFQSRRPNTSFCFLDIRSPGLGDTAMYLCATSTVDRSLDNQPQHFGDGTRLSIL.

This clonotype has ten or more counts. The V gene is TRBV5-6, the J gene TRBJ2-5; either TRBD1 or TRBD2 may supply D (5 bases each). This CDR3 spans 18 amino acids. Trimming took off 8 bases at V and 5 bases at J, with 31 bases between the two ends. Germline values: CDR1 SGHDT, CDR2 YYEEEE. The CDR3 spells CASLPRTSGRSIDETQYF. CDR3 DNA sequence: TGTGCCAGTCTTCCCCGGACTTCGGGACGAAGCATAGACGAGACCCAGTACTTC.

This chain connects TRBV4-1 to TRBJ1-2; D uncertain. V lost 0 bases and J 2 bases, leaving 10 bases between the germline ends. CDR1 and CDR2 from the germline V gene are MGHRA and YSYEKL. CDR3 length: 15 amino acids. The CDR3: CASSQDRAPNYGYTF. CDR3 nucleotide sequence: TGCGCCAGCAGCCAAGATCGGGCGCCCAACTATGGCTACACCTTC.

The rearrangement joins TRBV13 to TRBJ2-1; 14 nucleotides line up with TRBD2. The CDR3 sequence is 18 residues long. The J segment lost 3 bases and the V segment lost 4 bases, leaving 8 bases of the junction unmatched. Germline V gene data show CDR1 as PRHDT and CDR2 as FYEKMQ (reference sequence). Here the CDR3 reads CASSSSTSGRVNYNEQFF. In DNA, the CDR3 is TGTGCCAGCAGCTCCTCGACTAGCGGGAGGGTAAACTACAATGAGCAGTTCTTC.

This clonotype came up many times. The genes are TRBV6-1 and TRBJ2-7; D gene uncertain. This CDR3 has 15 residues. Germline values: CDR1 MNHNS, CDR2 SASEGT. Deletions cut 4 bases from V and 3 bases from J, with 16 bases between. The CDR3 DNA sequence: TGTGCCAGCAGTGGGATGGGTATAGGGCACTACGAGCAGTACTTC. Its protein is CASSGMGIGHYEQYF.

This CDR3 reads CSVEGSGGGYTF. In DNA, the CDR3 is TGCAGCGTTGAGGGAAGCGGGGGGGGCTACACCTTC. The V gene is TRBV29-1, the J gene TRBJ1-2; a possible D gene is TRBD1 (5 bases). Trimming removed 3 bases from V and 8 bases from J, with 13 bases in between. The CDR3 sequence is 12 residues long. CDR1 SQVTM and CDR2 ANQGSEA come from the germline V gene.

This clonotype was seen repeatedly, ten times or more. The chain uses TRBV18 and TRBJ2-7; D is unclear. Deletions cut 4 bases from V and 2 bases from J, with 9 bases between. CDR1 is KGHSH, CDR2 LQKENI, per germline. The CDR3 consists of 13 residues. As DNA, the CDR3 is TGTGCCAGCTCACAGGCAGCTACCTACGAGCAGTACTTC. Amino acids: CASSQAATYEQYF.

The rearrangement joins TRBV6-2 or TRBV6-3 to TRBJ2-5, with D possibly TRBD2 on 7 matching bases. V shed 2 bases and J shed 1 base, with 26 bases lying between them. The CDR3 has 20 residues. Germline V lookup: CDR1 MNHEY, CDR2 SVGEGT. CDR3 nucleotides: TGTGCCAGCAGTTACCCCCTCGTTAAACAGGGACGGGGGGCCCAAGAGACCCAGTACTTC. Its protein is CASSYPLVKQGRGAQETQYF.

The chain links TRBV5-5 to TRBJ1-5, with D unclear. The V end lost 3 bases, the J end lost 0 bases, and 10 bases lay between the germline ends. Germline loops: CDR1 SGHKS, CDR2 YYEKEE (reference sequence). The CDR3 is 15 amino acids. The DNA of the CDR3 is TGTGCCAGCAGCTACGGACGGTATAGCAATCAGCCCCAGCATTTT. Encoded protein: CASSYGRYSNQPQHF.

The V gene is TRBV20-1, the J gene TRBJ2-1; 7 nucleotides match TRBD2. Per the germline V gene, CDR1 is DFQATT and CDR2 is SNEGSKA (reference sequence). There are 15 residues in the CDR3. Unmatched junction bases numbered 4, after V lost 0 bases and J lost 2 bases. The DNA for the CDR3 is TGCAGTGCTAGAGATCCAGCGGGGACCTACAATGAGCAGTTCTTC. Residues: CSARDPAGTYNEQFF.

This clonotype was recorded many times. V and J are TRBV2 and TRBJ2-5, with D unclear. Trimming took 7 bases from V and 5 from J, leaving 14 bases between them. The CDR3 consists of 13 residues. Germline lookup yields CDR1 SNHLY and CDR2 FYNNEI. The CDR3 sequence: CASNLQRRETQYF. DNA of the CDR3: TGTGCCAGCAATCTTCAGAGAAGGGAGACCCAGTACTTC.

CDR3 sequence reads: CAISESPRPSNQPQHF. CDR3 nucleotide sequence: TGTGCCATCAGTGAGTCGCCGCGCCCTAGCAATCAGCCCCAGCATTTT. V usage is TRBV10-3 and J usage is TRBJ1-5, with D uncertain. Trimming left V 0 bases short and J 0 bases short, with 9 bases between. This CDR3 is 16 amino acids long. Germline assignment: CDR1 ENHRY and CDR2 SYGVKD.